These 29 T cell receptor beta chains share one sample of origin, sequenced in a study of cytomegalovirus exposure and HLA in healthy donors (dated by TCRdb to 2017 to 2019). Library method: the immunoSEQ multiplex PCR assay. For the multiplex PCR, a mixture combining 60 forward primers for TCR Vbeta segments and 13 reverse primers for TCR Jbeta segments was used. TCRdb took this table from immuneACCESS and kept in-frame rearrangements with V and J called. Such tables lack part of the clones; where checked against another copy, unresolved V genes explain under half of the gap, and the rest is unexplained. Present in this sample are some 150,000 clones, approximately 80% of which were seen just once. Roughly 7.7% of the sample goes to the ten largest clones. Sequencing was performed on PBMCs. The source of these receptors is a woman between 25 and 40 years old in good health and CMV-seropositive.

The gene calls are TRBV5-1 and TRBJ2-2; D gene unclear. CDR1 and CDR2 from the germline V gene are SGHRS and YFSETQ. Between the trimmed V and J ends, which lost 0 bases and 8 bases, there was a span of 8 bases. The CDR3 length is 13 residues. The CDR3: CASSLGVTGELFF. DNA for the CDR3: TGCGCCAGCAGCTTGGGAGTGACAGGGGAGCTGTTTTTT. Full variable domain (outside the CDR3, taken from reference TRBV5-1 and TRBJ2-2): KAGVTQTPRYLIKTRGQQVTLSCSPISGHRSVSWYQQTPGQGLQFLFEYFSETQRNKGNFPGRFSGRQFSNSRSEMNVSTLELGDSALYLCASSLGVTGELFFGEGSRLTVL.

The rearrangement uses TRBV5-1 and TRBJ2-7; 14 bases line up with TRBD2. Trimming at V came to 3 bases and at J to 6 bases, leaving 5 bases not matched to a gene. Germline V lookup: CDR1 SGHRS, CDR2 YFSETQ. This CDR3 spans 15 amino acids. CDR3 protein: CASSSRTSGGSEQYF. As DNA, the CDR3 is TGCGCCAGCAGCTCGCGGACTAGCGGGGGGTCCGAGCAGTACTTC. Complete variable domain (other parts from reference TRBV5-1 and TRBJ2-7): KAGVTQTPRYLIKTRGQQVTLSCSPISGHRSVSWYQQTPGQGLQFLFEYFSETQRNKGNFPGRFSGRQFSNSRSEMNVSTLELGDSALYLCASSSRTSGGSEQYFGPGTRLTVT.

The table lists this clone with a count of one. The chain recombines TRBV25-1 with TRBJ2-1; 8 nucleotides align to TRBD2. CDR3 length: 15 residues. CDR1 and CDR2 from the germline V gene are MGHDK and SYGVNS. J gave up 8 bases and V 4 bases, and 10 bases lay outside the gene matches. The CDR3 sequence is CASSGTPGLEYEQFF. In nucleotides, the CDR3 is TGTGCCAGCAGTGGGACCCCGGGACTAGAGTATGAGCAGTTCTTC.

The chain has TRBV5-1 and TRBJ1-2; 8 bases fit TRBD1. The germline CDR1 and CDR2 sequences are SGHRS and YFSETQ. The length of the CDR3 is 17 residues. The V segment lost 1 base and the J segment 0 bases; nucleotides outside the gene matches: 8. The CDR3 protein is CASSLQGTGLANYGYTF. The CDR3 nucleotides read TGCGCCAGCAGCTTGCAAGGGACAGGTCTCGCTAACTATGGCTACACCTTC.

On this clone: The sample holds other DNA sequences that translate to the same CDR3. The genes are TRBV19 and TRBJ2-5; a possible D gene is TRBD1 (6 bases). The CDR3 is 13 residues long. Trimming removed 2 bases from V and 2 bases from J, with 6 bases in between. CDR1 is LNHDA, CDR2 SQIVND, per germline (reference sequence). The CDR3 reads CASSIRGQETQYF. CDR3 nucleotide sequence: TGTGCCAGTAGTATAAGGGGGCAAGAGACCCAGTACTTC.

The J gene is TRBJ2-3, the V gene TRBV7-2; D is unresolved. Trimming cost V 1 base and J 7 bases, with 21 bases left between them. There are 17 residues in the CDR3. Germline values: CDR1 SGHTA, CDR2 FQGNSA. DNA of the CDR3: TGTGCCAGCAGCTTAGAGTCTACAGCACTTGCATTAAATACGCAGTATTTT. Residues: CASSLESTALALNTQYF.

The rearrangement joins TRBV7-3 to TRBJ1-1, with D perhaps TRBD1 (5 bases). The V gene lost 5 bases and the J gene lost 2 bases, with 9 bases spanning the gap. Per the germline V gene, CDR1 is SGHTA and CDR2 is FQGTGA. The CDR3 is 13 residues long. This CDR3 reads CASSQQVNTEAFF. DNA of the CDR3: TGTGCCAGCAGCCAACAGGTAAACACTGAAGCTTTCTTT. The whole variable domain, remainder taken from reference TRBV7-3 and TRBJ1-1, is GAGVSQTPSNKVTEKGKYVELRCDPISGHTALYWYRQSLGQGPEFLIYFQGTGAADDSGLPNDRFFAVRPEGSVSTLKIQRTERGDSAVYLCASSQQVNTEAFFGQGTRLTVV.

This rearrangement joins TRBV28 to TRBJ2-3; no firm D call. Trimming cost V 3 bases and J 6 bases, with 7 bases left between them. Germline CDR1 and CDR2: MDHEN and SYDVKM. This CDR3 has 12 amino acids. CDR3 amino acids: CASSFPPDTQYF. For the CDR3, the DNA is TGTGCCAGCAGTTTCCCCCCGGATACGCAGTATTTT.

In this sample, this clone turned up a few times. This chain links TRBV9 with TRBJ2-7; tentatively, D is TRBD2 (7 bases). CDR1 is SGDLS and CDR2 is YYNGEE in the germline V gene. CDR3 length equals 13 residues. V lost 0 bases, J lost 6 bases, and 10 bases lay in between. The CDR3 bases are TGTGCCAGCAGCGTAGGTGGGGGGGCCGAGCAGTACTTC. It encodes CASSVGGGAEQYF. The full variable domain, rest sourced from reference TRBV9 and TRBJ2-7, is DSGVTQTPKHLITATGQRVTLRCSPRSGDLSVYWYQQSLDQGLQFLIQYYNGEERAKGNILERFSAQQFPDLHSELNLSSLELGDSALYFCASSVGGGAEQYFGPGTRLTVT.

V usage is TRBV5-6 and J usage is TRBJ2-3, with D uncertain. Trimming took off 4 bases at V and 6 bases at J, with 12 bases between the two ends. In germline, CDR1 is SGHDT, CDR2 YYEEEE. The CDR3 runs 13 residues. The DNA for the CDR3 is TGTGCCAGCAGCCCCTCTAGGTGGGATACGCAGTATTTT. It encodes CASSPSRWDTQYF.

The chain carries TRBV5-8 and TRBJ1-6, with D tentatively TRBD1 (6 bases). Trimming removed 7 bases at V and 0 bases at J, with 8 bases between. This CDR3 contains 14 residues. From germline, CDR1 is SGHTS and CDR2 YDEGEE. Written as DNA, the CDR3 is TGTGCCAGCTCCAGGGGCTCCTATAATTCACCCCTCCACTTT. It encodes CASSRGSYNSPLHF.

The chain joins TRBV28 to TRBJ2-5, with a tentative D call TRBD2 (6 bases). The V end lost 6 bases, the J end lost 4 bases, and 21 bases lay between the germline ends. CDR1 and CDR2 from the germline V gene are MDHEN and SYDVKM. The CDR3 is 16 residues long. The CDR3 DNA reads as TGTGCCAGCAGCCCTTCCGGAGTCGGGGGAGGAGAGACCCAGTACTTC. This gives the protein CASSPSGVGGGETQYF.

This clone was seen once. The genes are TRBV6-1 and TRBJ2-7; 9 bases align to TRBD1. CDR1 MNHNS and CDR2 SASEGT come from the germline V gene. This CDR3 has 15 amino acids. The V gene end was trimmed by 8 bases and the J gene end by 0 bases; junction bases not matched to a gene: 8. CDR3 in DNA: TGTGCCAGCCGCCCCGGGACAGGGACCTCCTACGAGCAGTACTTC. This encodes CASRPGTGTSYEQYF.

V is TRBV5-1 and J is TRBJ2-2; no clear D gene. The CDR3 loop spans 13 amino acids. The V end was cut by 2 bases, the J end by 4 bases, with 6 bases between. Germline CDR1 is SGHRS and CDR2 is YFSETQ. The CDR3 nucleotides are TGCGCCAGCAGCTTCAGTGGCACCGGGGAGCTGTTTTTT. It translates to CASSFSGTGELFF.

V is TRBV6-4 and J is TRBJ2-1, with 15 bases matching TRBD2. This CDR3 region has 20 residues. Germline values: CDR1 MRHNA, CDR2 SNTAGT. Germline trimming cut 4 bases from V and 0 bases from J; bases unmatched to any gene: 10. The CDR3 DNA follows: TGTGCCAGCAGTGCTTCAGGACTAGCGGGGGGGGATCGCTCCTACAATGAGCAGTTCTTC. Amino acids: CASSASGLAGGDRSYNEQFF.

The chain recombines TRBV7-2 with TRBJ2-1; 7 bases fit TRBD1. V lost 0 bases to trimming and J lost 9 bases; unmatched junction nucleotides: 2. Per germline, CDR1 SGHTA and CDR2 FQGNSA. This CDR3 region has 13 residues. The CDR3 DNA reads TGTGCCAGCAGCTTAGCACAGGGGTCTGAGCAGTTCTTC. Translating gives CASSLAQGSEQFF. The full variable domain, its missing parts supplied by reference TRBV7-2 and TRBJ2-1, is GAGVSQSPSNKVTEKGKDVELRCDPISGHTALYWYRQSLGQGLEFLIYFQGNSAPDKSGLPSDRFSAERTGGSVSTLTIQRTQQEDSAVYLCASSLAQGSEQFFGPGTRLTVL.

As regards this clone: The same CDR3 arises from other DNA sequences in this sample as well. The rearrangement uses TRBV29-1 and TRBJ2-5; 8 positions match TRBD1. The CDR3 extends over 12 amino acids. The V gene end was trimmed by 4 bases and the J gene end by 4 bases; junction bases not matched to a gene: 2. Germline values: CDR1 SQVTM, CDR2 ANQGSEA. As DNA, the CDR3 is TGCAGCGTTGGGACAGGGAGAGAGACCCAGTACTTC. The encoded protein is CSVGTGRETQYF.

The sample holds a few counts of this clone. The rearrangement links TRBV4-2 to TRBJ1-6; possible D gene TRBD1, 5 bases. Trimming removed 1 base at V and 0 bases at J, with 13 bases between. CDR1 is LGHNA and CDR2 is YNFKEQ in the germline V gene. The CDR3 covers 18 residues. CDR3 DNA sequence: TGTGCCAGCAGCCAAGTTGGGCCCGACAGCTCCTATAATTCACCCCTCCACTTT. Residues: CASSQVGPDSSYNSPLHF.

V gene TRBV2 combines with J gene TRBJ1-6, with 12 nucleotides matching TRBD1. The CDR3 runs 15 residues. Per the germline V gene, CDR1 is SNHLY and CDR2 is FYNNEI. The V and J ends lost 8 bases and 7 bases, in that order; junction bases with no gene match: 6. Here the CDR3 reads CASVGTGGLNSPLHF. The CDR3 DNA reads TGTGCCAGCGTAGGGACAGGGGGCTTGAATTCACCCCTCCACTTT.

The rearrangement links TRBV5-4 to TRBJ2-5; 13 bases line up with TRBD2. The CDR3 contains 19 residues. Germline lookup yields CDR1 SGHNT and CDR2 YYREEE (reference sequence). V dropped 6 bases and J dropped 5; count of bases not matched to a gene: 19. The CDR3 region has the DNA TGTGCCAGCACCAAGGGGGGGACTAGCGGGGTTGCACGGGATGAGACCCAGTACTTC. Translation gives CASTKGGTSGVARDETQYF.

This clone was detected once. The chain recombines TRBV6-1 with TRBJ2-1, with a weak D call TRBD1 (5 bases). The CDR3 is made up of 15 amino acids. Germline V gene lookup returns CDR1 MNHNS and CDR2 SASEGT. Trimming took 3 bases from V and 1 from J, leaving 10 bases between them. This CDR3 is CASSDRDGSYNEQFF. The CDR3 DNA reads as TGTGCCAGCAGTGACAGGGATGGTTCCTACAATGAGCAGTTCTTC.

The CDR3 sequence: CASSSWARAGGNTIYF. The CDR3, as DNA: TGTGCCAGCAGCTCCTGGGCCCGGGCGGGTGGAAACACCATATATTTT. This chain links TRBV7-9 with TRBJ1-3; D ambiguous. Looked up from germline, CDR1 is SEHNR and CDR2 is FQNEAQ (reference sequence). Trimming left V 4 bases short and J 3 bases short, with 16 bases between. This CDR3 has 16 residues.

CDR3 nucleotides: TGTGCCAGCAGTTTCGGGTTAGTCGTGGATGAGCAGTTCTTC. Protein: CASSFGLVVDEQFF. The chain is built from TRBV27 and TRBJ2-1; D is undetermined. The CDR3 covers 14 residues. V was clipped by 3 bases and J by 8 bases, with 14 bases between them. CDR1 and CDR2 from the germline V gene are MNHEY and SMNVEV (reference sequence).

This chain uses TRBV7-9 with TRBJ1-1; D gene ambiguous. The germline gives CDR1 SEHNR, CDR2 FQNEAQ (reference sequence). CDR3 length: 14 amino acids. The ends were cut back, 4 bases at V and 4 bases at J, with 13 bases in the middle. The CDR3 DNA follows: TGTGCCAGCAGCTCGACGGGAATGGGCACTGAAGCTTTCTTT. Protein sequence: CASSSTGMGTEAFF.

The chain carries TRBV7-9 and TRBJ2-3; D is unresolved. The germline V and J ends were trimmed by 4 bases and 6 bases, with 8 bases remaining between them. The CDR3 contains 12 residues. Per the germline V gene, CDR1 is SEHNR and CDR2 is FQNEAQ (reference sequence). The CDR3 sequence is CASSSRRDTQYF. DNA of the CDR3: TGTGCCAGCAGCTCTCGGCGGGATACGCAGTATTTT.

This clone was observed a few times. The genes are TRBV5-1 and TRBJ1-6, with a possible D match to TRBD1 (5 bases). The CDR3 consists of 16 residues. Germline assignment: CDR1 SGHRS and CDR2 YFSETQ. The V end was cut by 2 bases, the J end by 1 base, with 10 bases between. CDR3 nucleotide sequence: TGCGCCAGCAGCTTAGATAGGGGATCCTATAATTCACCCCTCCACTTT. It translates to CASSLDRGSYNSPLHF.

The genes are TRBV7-9 and TRBJ2-3; 8 positions agree with TRBD2. The CDR3 loop spans 15 amino acids. With V trimmed by 8 bases and J by 2 bases, 9 bases remained unmatched. The germline gives CDR1 SEHNR, CDR2 FQNEAQ (reference sequence). The CDR3, as DNA: TGTGCCAGCCAGGTTCGGGGGGGCCCCACAGATACGCAGTATTTT. Its protein product is CASQVRGGPTDTQYF.

J is TRBJ1-1 and V is TRBV7-3, with D tentatively TRBD1 (5 bases). The CDR3 sequence is 16 residues long. The V gene lost 5 bases and the J gene lost 0 bases, with 16 bases spanning the gap. Germline CDR1 and CDR2: SGHTA and FQGTGA. CDR3 nucleotides: TGTGCCAGCAGCCCTACTCCCAGGGCCATGAACACTGAAGCTTTCTTT. Protein: CASSPTPRAMNTEAFF.

The rearrangement uses TRBV30 and TRBJ1-1, with 7 bases identical to TRBD1. The CDR3 is 14 amino acids. Unmatched junction bases numbered 7, after V lost 0 bases and J lost 6 bases. Germline V lookup: CDR1 GTSNPN, CDR2 SVGIG (reference sequence). CDR3 sequence: CAWSVGATGPEAFF. The CDR3 nucleotides read TGTGCCTGGAGTGTAGGTGCGACAGGGCCTGAAGCTTTCTTT.